This TCR beta chain was recovered during a study of T cells in Graves' hyperthyroidism and ophthalmopathy. From RNA transcripts, TCR beta CDR3 regions were amplified. First-round RT-PCR of the TCR CDR3 relied on the HTBI primer set. MiXCR, applied by TCRdb to the multiplex PCR reads, yields one record per CDR3 protein. Of 550,000 to 800,000 distinct CDR3 sequences in the sample, 16% were seen once. Hyperthyroidism had been newly diagnosed in patients aged 18 to 65, and its duration was under 2 months. Comment on this clonotype: Its antigen is unidentified.

The CDR3 extends over 14 amino acids. V was pared by 1 base and J by 0 bases, with 6 bases between. CDR1 and CDR2 from the germline V gene are KGHSH and LQKENI. General study results and limits: Ophthalmopathy cases were set apart from stable hyperthyroidism by a 13 V-J model.

This TCR was recovered from a man aged 18 to 30 with Graves' hyperthyroidism. Sample: blood. The V gene is TRBV18, the J gene TRBJ2-5; either TRBD1 or TRBD2 may supply D (5 bases each). The CDR3 is CASSPRGNQETQYF. CDR3 DNA sequence: TGTGCCAGCTCACCACGGGGGAACCAAGAGACCCAGTACTTC.